This T cell receptor (beta chain) was obtained from a study of blood T cell repertoires in COVID-19. Overall study: Sites in the United States, Italy and Spain provided acute and convalescent COVID-19 samples. From T cells, B-cell-depleted T cells, or PBMCs came the material, which was cDNA or gDNA.

The CDR3 consists of 13 residues. Trimming pared 5 bases from V and 6 bases from J, leaving 11 bases between. Generated by immunoSEQ multiplex PCR, the TCRdb table keeps only in-frame clones and is missing some. There are about 400,000 clones in the sample; roughly 90% occur only once, and 0.95% to 1% lies in the top ten. Enrollees, about 18 to 89 years old, lived in about two dozen US areas. Participants' reported clinical history set cohort assignment. The sequencing input was PBMCs or T cells enriched from blood (not recorded which). The chain employs TRBV12-3 or TRBV12-4 and TRBJ1-5; no reliable D call. The source is a woman younger than 45 with acute COVID-19. The CDR3 nucleotides read TGTGCCAGCAGTCCCGGAGAGGGTCAGCCCCAGCATTTT. Its protein is CASSPGEGQPQHF.